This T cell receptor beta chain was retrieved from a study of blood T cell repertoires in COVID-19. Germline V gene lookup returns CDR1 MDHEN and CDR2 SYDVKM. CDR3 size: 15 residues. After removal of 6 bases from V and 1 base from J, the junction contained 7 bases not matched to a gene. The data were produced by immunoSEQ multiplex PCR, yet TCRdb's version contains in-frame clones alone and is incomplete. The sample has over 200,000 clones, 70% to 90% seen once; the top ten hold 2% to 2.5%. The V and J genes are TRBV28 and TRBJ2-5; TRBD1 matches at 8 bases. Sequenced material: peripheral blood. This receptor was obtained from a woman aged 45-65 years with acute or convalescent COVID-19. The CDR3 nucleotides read TGTGCCAGCAGCCCCAGGGGGCGCAGCCAAGAGACCCAGTACTTC. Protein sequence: CASSPRGRSQETQYF.